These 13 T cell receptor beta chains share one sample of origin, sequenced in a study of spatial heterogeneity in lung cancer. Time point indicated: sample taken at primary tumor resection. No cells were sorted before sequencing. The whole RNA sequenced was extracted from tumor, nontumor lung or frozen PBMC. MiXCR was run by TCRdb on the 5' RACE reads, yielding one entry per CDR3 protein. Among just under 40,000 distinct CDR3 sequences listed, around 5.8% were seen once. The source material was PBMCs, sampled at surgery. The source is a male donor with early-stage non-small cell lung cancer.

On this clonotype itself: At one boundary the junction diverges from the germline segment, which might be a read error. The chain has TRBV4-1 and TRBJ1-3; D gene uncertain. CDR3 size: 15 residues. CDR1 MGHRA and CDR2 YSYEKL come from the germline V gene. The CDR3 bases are TGCGCCAGCAGCCCTCTCCCCAGCTCTGGAAACCCCATATATTTT. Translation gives CASSPLPSSGNPIYF.

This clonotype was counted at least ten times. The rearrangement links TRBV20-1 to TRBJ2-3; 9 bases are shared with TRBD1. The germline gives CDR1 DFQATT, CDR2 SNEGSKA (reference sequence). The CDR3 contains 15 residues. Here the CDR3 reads CSFQVGTGRTDTQYF. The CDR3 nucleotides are TGCAGCTTCCAAGTAGGGACAGGGCGCACAGATACGCAGTATTTT.

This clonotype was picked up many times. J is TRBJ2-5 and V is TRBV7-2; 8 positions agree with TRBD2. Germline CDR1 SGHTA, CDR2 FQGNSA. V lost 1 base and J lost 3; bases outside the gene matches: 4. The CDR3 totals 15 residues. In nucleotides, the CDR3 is TGTGCCAGCAGCTTAGGGGGTAGCGGGGAAGAGACCCAGTACTTC. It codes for CASSLGGSGEETQYF.

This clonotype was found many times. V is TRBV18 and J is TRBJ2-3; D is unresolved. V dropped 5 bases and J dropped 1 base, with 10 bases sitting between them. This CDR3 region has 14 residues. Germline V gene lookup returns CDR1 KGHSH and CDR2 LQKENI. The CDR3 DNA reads TGTGCCAGCTCATTCTTTTCGGGCACAGATACGCAGTATTTT. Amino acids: CASSFFSGTDTQYF.

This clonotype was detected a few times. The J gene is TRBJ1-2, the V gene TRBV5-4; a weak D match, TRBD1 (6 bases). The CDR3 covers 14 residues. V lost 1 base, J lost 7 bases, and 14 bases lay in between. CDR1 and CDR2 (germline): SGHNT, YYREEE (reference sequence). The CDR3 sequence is CASSLFAGDRGYTF. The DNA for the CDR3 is TGTGCCAGCAGCTTGTTTGCAGGGGATCGTGGCTACACCTTC.

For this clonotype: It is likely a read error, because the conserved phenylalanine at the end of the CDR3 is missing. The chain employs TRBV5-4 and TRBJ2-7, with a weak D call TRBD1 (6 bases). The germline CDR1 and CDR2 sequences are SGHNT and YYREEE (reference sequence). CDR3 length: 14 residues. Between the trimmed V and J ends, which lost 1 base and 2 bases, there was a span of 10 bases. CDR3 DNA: TGTGCCAGCAGCTTGACAGGGATCACCTACGAGCAGTACTCC. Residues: CASSLTGITYEQYS.

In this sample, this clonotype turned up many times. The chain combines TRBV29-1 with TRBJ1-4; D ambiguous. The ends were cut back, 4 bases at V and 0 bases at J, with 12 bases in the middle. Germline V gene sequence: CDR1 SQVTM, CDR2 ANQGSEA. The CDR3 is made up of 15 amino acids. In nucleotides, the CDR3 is TGCAGCGTTGGTACCGAGATTGCAACTAATGAAAAACTGTTTTTT. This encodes CSVGTEIATNEKLFF.

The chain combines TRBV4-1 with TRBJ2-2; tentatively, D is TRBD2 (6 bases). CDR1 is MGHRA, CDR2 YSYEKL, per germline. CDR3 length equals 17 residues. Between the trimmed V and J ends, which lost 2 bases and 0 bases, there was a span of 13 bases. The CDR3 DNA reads TGCGCCAGCAGCCAACCTAGCGACATGGCGAACACCGGGGAGCTGTTTTTT. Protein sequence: CASSQPSDMANTGELFF.

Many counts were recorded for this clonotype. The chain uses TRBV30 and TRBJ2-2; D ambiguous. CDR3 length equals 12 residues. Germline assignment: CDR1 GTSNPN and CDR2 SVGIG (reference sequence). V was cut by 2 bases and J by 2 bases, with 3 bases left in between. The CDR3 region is CAWSLNTGELFF. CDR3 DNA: TGTGCCTGGAGTCTAAACACCGGGGAGCTGTTTTTT.

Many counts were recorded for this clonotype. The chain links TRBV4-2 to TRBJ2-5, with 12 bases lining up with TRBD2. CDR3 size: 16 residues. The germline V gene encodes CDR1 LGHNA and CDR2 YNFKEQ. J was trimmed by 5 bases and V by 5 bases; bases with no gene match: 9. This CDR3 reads CASSAELAGGRETQYF. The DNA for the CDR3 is TGTGCCAGCAGCGCGGAACTAGCGGGGGGCAGGGAGACCCAGTACTTC.

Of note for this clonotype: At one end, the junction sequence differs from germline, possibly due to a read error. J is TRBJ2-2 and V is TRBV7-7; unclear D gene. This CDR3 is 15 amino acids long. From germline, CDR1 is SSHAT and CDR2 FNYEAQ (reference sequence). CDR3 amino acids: CASSFSPGNTGELFF. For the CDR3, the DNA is TGTGCTAGCAGCTTTAGCCCAGGGAACACCGGGGAGCTGTTTTTT. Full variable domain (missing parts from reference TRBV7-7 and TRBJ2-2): GAGVSQSPRYKVTKRGQDVTLRCDPISSHATLYWYQQALGQGPEFLTYFNYEAQPDKSGLPSDRFSAERPEGSISTLTIQRTEQRDSAMYRCASSFSPGNTGELFFGEGSRLTVL.

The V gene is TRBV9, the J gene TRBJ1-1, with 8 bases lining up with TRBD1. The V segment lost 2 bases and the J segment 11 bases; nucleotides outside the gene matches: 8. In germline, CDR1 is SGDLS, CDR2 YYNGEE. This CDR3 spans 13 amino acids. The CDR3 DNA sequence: TGTGCCAGCAGCGTGGACAGGGTTGGGAGTGCTTTCTTT. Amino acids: CASSVDRVGSAFF.

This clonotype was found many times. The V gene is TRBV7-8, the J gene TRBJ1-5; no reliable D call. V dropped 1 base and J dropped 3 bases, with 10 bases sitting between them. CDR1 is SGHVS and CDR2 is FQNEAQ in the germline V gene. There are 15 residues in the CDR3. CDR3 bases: TGTGCCAGCAGCTTAGGAACAGTCTACAATCAGCCCCAGCATTTT. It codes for CASSLGTVYNQPQHF.